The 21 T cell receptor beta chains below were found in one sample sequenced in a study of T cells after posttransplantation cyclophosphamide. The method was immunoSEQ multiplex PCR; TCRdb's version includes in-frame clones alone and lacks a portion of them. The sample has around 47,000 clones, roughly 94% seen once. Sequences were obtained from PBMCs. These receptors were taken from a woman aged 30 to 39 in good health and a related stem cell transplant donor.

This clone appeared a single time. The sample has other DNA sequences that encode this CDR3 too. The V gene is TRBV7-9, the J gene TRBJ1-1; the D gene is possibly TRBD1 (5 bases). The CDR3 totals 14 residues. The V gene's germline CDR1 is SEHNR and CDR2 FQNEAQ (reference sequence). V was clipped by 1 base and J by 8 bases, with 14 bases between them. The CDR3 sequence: CASSLETGSGEAFF. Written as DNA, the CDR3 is TGTGCCAGCAGCTTAGAGACGGGTTCAGGGGAAGCTTTCTTT.

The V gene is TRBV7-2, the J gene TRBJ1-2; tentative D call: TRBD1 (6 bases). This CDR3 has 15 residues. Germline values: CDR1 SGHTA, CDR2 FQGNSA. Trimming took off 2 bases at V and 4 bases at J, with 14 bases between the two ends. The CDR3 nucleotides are TGTGCCAGCAGCTTACTCGTCGGGGGGGCCTATGGCTACACCTTC. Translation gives CASSLLVGGAYGYTF.

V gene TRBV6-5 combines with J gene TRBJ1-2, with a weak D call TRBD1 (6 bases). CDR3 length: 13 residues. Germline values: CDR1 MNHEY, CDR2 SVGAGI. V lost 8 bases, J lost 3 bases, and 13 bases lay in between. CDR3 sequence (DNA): TGTGCCAGCCGGCGGGGGGGGCACTATGGCTACACCTTC. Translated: CASRRGGHYGYTF.

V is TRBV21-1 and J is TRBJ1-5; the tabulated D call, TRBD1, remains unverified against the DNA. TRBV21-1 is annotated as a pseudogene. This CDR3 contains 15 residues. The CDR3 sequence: CASRFSGQLNQPQHF. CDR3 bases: TGTGCCAGCAGATTTTCGGGACAGCTAAATCAGCCCCAGCATTTT.

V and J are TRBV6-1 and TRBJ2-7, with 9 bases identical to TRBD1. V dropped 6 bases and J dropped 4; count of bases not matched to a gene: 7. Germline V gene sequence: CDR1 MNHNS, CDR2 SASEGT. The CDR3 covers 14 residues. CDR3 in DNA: TGTGCCAGCAGCGCTCGGACAGGGGAGTACGAGCAGTACTTC. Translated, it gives CASSARTGEYEQYF.

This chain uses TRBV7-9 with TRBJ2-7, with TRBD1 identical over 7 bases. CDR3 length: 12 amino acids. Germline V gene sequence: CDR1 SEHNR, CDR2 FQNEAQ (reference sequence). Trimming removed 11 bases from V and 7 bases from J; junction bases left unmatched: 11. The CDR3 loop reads CAVRDSLREQYF. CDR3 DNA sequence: TGTGCCGTTCGGGACAGCTTAAGGGAGCAGTACTTC.

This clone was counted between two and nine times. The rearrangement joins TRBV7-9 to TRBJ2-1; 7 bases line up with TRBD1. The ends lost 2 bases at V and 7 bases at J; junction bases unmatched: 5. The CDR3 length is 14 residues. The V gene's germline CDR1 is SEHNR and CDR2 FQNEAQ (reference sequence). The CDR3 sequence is CASSLRQGTNEQFF. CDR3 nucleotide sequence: TGTGCCAGCAGCTTACGACAGGGTACGAATGAGCAGTTCTTC.

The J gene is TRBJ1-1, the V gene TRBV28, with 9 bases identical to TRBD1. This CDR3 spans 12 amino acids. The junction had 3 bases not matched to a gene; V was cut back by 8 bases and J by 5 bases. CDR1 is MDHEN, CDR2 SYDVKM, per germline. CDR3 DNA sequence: TGTGCCAGCGGGACAGGGCCGACTGAAGCTTTCTTT. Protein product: CASGTGPTEAFF. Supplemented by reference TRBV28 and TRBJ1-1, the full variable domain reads DVKVTQSSRYLVKRTGEKVFLECVQDMDHENMFWYRQDPGLGLRLIYFSYDVKMKEKGDIPEGYSVSREKKERFSLILESASTNQTSMYLCASGTGPTEAFFGQGTRLTVV.

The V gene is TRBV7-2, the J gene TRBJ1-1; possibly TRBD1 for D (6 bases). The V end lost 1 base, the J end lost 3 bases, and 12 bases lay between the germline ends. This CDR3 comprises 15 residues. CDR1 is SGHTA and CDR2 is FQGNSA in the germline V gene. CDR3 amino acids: CASSLGGRMDTEAFF. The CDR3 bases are TGTGCCAGCAGCTTAGGGGGGCGCATGGACACTGAAGCTTTCTTT.

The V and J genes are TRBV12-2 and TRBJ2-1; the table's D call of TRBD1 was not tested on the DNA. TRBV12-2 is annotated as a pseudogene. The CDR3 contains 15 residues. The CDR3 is CASRLGEPGGNEQFF. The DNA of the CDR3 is TGTGCAAGTCGCTTAGGGGAACCAGGGGGCAATGAGCAGTTCTTC.

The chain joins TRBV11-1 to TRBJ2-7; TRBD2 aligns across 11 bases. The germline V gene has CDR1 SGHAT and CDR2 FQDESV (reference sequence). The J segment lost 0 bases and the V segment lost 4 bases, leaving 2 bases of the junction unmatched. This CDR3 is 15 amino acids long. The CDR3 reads CASSSGTSGSYEQYF. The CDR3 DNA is TGTGCCAGCAGCTCCGGGACTAGCGGCTCCTACGAGCAGTACTTC.

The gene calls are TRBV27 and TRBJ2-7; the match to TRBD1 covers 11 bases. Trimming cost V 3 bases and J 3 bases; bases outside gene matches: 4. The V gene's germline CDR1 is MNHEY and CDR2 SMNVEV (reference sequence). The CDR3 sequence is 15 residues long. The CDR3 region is CASSFGQGAGYEQYF. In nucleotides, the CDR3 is TGTGCCAGCAGTTTCGGACAGGGGGCTGGCTACGAGCAGTACTTC.

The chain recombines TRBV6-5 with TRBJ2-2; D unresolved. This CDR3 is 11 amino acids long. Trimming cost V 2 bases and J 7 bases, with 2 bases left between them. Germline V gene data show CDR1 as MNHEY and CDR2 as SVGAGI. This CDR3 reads CASSYLGELFF. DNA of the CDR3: TGTGCCAGCAGTTACCTCGGGGAGCTGTTTTTT.

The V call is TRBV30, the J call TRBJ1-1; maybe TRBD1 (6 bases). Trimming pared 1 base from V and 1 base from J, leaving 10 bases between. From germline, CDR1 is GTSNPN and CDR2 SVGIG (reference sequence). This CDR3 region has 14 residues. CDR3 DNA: TGTGCCTGGAGTGAGTTGGGGGCGAACACTGAAGCTTTCTTT. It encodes CAWSELGANTEAFF.

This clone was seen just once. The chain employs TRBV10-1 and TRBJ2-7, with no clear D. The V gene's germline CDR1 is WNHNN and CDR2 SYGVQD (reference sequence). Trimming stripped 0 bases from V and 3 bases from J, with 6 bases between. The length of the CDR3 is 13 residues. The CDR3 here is CASSESAFYEQYF. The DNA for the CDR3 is TGCGCCAGCAGTGAGTCGGCCTTCTACGAGCAGTACTTC.

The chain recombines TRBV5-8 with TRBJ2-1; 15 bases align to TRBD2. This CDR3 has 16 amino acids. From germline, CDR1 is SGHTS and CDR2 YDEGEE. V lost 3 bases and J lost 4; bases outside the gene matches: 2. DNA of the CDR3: TGTGCCAGCAGCTCGGGACTAGCGGGGGGATACAATGAGCAGTTCTTC. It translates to CASSSGLAGGYNEQFF.

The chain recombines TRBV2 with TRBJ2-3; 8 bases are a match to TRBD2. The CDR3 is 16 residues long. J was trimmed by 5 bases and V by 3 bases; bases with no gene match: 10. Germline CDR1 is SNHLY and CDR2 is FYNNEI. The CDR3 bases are TGTGCCAGCAGTGATGGTCCGGGGGGGCCTAAAGATACGCAGTATTTT. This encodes CASSDGPGGPKDTQYF.

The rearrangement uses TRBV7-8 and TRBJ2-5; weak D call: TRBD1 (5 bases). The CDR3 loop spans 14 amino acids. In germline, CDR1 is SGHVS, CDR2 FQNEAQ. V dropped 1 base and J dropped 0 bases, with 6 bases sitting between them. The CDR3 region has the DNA TGTGCCAGCAGCTTAGTAGGGGACCAAGAGACCCAGTACTTC. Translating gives CASSLVGDQETQYF.

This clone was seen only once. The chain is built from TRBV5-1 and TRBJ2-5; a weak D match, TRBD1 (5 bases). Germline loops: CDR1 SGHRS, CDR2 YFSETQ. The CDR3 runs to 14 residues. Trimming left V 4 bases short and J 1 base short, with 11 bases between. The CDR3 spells CASSDQGFQETQYF. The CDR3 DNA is TGCGCCAGCAGCGACCAGGGTTTCCAAGAGACCCAGTACTTC.

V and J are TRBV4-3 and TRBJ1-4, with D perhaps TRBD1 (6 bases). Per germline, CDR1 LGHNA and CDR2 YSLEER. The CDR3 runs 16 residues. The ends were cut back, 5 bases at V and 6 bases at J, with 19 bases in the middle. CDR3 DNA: TGCGCCAGCAGCTGGGACTACTCAAGACAGGATGAAAAACTGTTTTTT. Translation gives CASSWDYSRQDEKLFF.

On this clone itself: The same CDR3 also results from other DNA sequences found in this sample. The DNA for the CDR3 is TGTGCCAGCAGTGAGGGCAGGGGAACAGATACGCAGTATTTT. As protein: CASSEGRGTDTQYF. The chain is built from TRBV2 and TRBJ2-3; D perhaps matches TRBD1 (6 bases). V lost 3 bases to trimming and J lost 3 bases, with 10 bases between them. Germline assignment: CDR1 SNHLY and CDR2 FYNNEI. The CDR3 spans 14 residues.